This entry lists 26 T cell receptor beta chains sequenced from one sample in a study of T cells in Graves' hyperthyroidism and ophthalmopathy. RNA transcripts yielded amplified TCR beta CDR3 regions. HTBI primers drove first-round RT-PCR of the TCR CDR3. Each CDR3 protein gets one entry after TCRdb re-called the multiplex PCR reads with MiXCR. The table has 370,000 or so distinct CDR3 sequences, roughly 14% seen once. The specimen was blood. The receptors come from a man aged 30-40 years with Graves' hyperthyroidism that later progressed to Graves' ophthalmopathy.

To note about this clonotype: One base away lies a much larger clone, so this may be a sequencing read error. The V and J genes are TRBV7-2 and TRBJ2-1; weak D call: TRBD1 (6 bases). Germline V gene sequence: CDR1 SGHTA, CDR2 FQGNSA. Trimming took 3 bases from V and 7 from J, leaving 16 bases between them. The CDR3 covers 15 residues. CDR3 residues: CASSLAGVKWNEQFF. The CDR3 bases are TGTGCCAGCAGCTTGGCAGGGGTGAAGTGGAATGAGCAGTTCTTC.

This clonotype was detected many times. This chain connects TRBV28 to TRBJ1-5, with D perhaps TRBD1 (5 bases). V was cut by 6 bases and J by 3 bases, with 15 bases left in between. The CDR3 loop spans 15 amino acids. CDR1 MDHEN and CDR2 SYDVKM come from the germline V gene. This CDR3 reads CASRTRDPINQPQHF. CDR3 bases: TGTGCCAGCAGGACCCGGGACCCCATCAATCAGCCCCAGCATTTT.

At least ten counts were recorded for this clonotype. The chain couples TRBV6-1 to TRBJ1-1; D perhaps matches TRBD1 (5 bases). Trimming removed 7 bases at V and 1 base at J, with 13 bases between. This CDR3 has 14 amino acids. Germline CDR1 and CDR2: MNHNS and SASEGT. The CDR3 loop is CASTAHGGNTEAFF. The CDR3 DNA reads TGTGCCAGCACAGCACACGGGGGGAACACTGAAGCTTTCTTT.

This clonotype was recorded at least ten times. This chain connects TRBV7-9 to TRBJ1-1, with 9 bases matching TRBD1. The CDR3 covers 16 residues. V shed 6 bases and J 3 bases; nucleotides not matched to a gene: 11. CDR1 SEHNR and CDR2 FQNEAQ come from the germline V gene (reference sequence). Here the CDR3 reads CASRGPSQGADTEAFF. Here the CDR3 DNA reads TGTGCCAGCAGGGGCCCTTCACAGGGGGCCGACACTGAAGCTTTCTTT. Looking up the rest from reference TRBV7-9 and TRBJ1-1 gives the full variable domain: DTGVSQNPRHKITKRGQNVTFRCDPISEHNRLYWYRQTLGQGPEFLTYFQNEAQLEKSRLLSDRFSAERPKGSFSTLEIQRTEQGDSAMYLCASRGPSQGADTEAFFGQGTRLTVV.

This clonotype was recorded at least ten times. V and J are TRBV28 and TRBJ1-5, with TRBD1 as a possible D gene (5 bases). The CDR3 has 14 amino acids. Germline V gene data show CDR1 as MDHEN and CDR2 as SYDVKM. The V and J ends lost 1 base and 10 bases respectively, with 14 bases between them. CDR3 nucleotide sequence: TGTGCCAGCAGTTTATCGGGGGGGAGAAATCCCCAGCATTTT. Translation gives CASSLSGGRNPQHF.

This clonotype occurred many times. The chain joins TRBV10-1 to TRBJ1-1; possible D gene TRBD1, 6 bases. The CDR3 spans 16 residues. The germline V and J ends were trimmed by 0 bases and 0 bases, with 11 bases remaining between them. Germline assignment: CDR1 WNHNN and CDR2 SYGVQD (reference sequence). The CDR3 region has the DNA TGCGCCAGCAGTGAGTCGGGGGGGCGGTTGAACACTGAAGCTTTCTTT. Protein product: CASSESGGRLNTEAFF.

This clonotype came up many times. The gene calls are TRBV28 and TRBJ1-2; TRBD1 aligns across 8 bases. This CDR3 is 11 amino acids long. Trimming cost V 8 bases and J 5 bases; bases outside gene matches: 1. Germline V gene data show CDR1 as MDHEN and CDR2 as SYDVKM. This CDR3 reads CASRQGYGYTF. The CDR3 DNA reads as TGTGCCAGCCGACAGGGGTATGGCTACACCTTC.

This chain links TRBV5-8 with TRBJ2-4, with 11 nucleotides matching TRBD1. Germline lookup yields CDR1 SGHTS and CDR2 YDEGEE. This CDR3 spans 17 amino acids. With 4 bases clipped from V and 3 bases from J, the junction kept 9 bases outside the gene matches. The chain's CDR3 is CASSHFRDRGNKNIQYF. The CDR3 DNA follows: TGTGCCAGCAGCCACTTCCGGGACAGGGGGAACAAAAACATTCAGTACTTC.

A few counts support this clonotype. The chain carries TRBV13 and TRBJ1-3; possibly TRBD1 for D (5 bases). The CDR3 length is 15 residues. The germline gives CDR1 PRHDT, CDR2 FYEKMQ (reference sequence). V dropped 0 bases and J dropped 3 bases, with 9 bases sitting between them. The CDR3 sequence is CASSLGRAFGNTIYF. The CDR3 DNA follows: TGTGCCAGCAGCTTAGGCAGGGCCTTTGGAAACACCATATATTTT.

A few counts support this clonotype. The chain has TRBV12-3 or TRBV12-4 and TRBJ2-2; D call uncertain. V lost 10 bases to trimming and J lost 6 bases, with 12 bases between them. The CDR3 totals 12 residues. This CDR3 is CATRIGAGELFF. CDR3 sequence (DNA): TGTGCCACCAGGATTGGCGCCGGGGAGCTGTTTTTT.

The sample holds a few counts of this clonotype. This chain joins TRBV11-2 and TRBJ2-5; D gene uncertain. Trimming removed 4 bases at V and 3 bases at J, with 6 bases between. CDR1 is SGHAT and CDR2 is FQNNGV in the germline V gene. CDR3 size: 12 residues. The CDR3 reads CASSSEEETQYF. Written as DNA, the CDR3 is TGTGCCAGCAGCTCAGAGGAAGAGACCCAGTACTTC.

At least ten counts were recorded for this clonotype. This chain joins TRBV20-1 and TRBJ1-2, with D possibly matching TRBD1 (6 bases). The V end was cut by 5 bases, the J end by 0 bases, with 10 bases between. The germline V gene encodes CDR1 DFQATT and CDR2 SNEGSKA (reference sequence). The CDR3 consists of 13 residues. The CDR3 DNA is TGCAGTGCTCACGGGACAACTAACTATGGCTACACCTTC. Translated: CSAHGTTNYGYTF.

A few counts support this clonotype. The rearrangement uses TRBV4-1 and TRBJ1-1; D uncertain. The CDR3 totals 14 residues. From germline, CDR1 is MGHRA and CDR2 YSYEKL. The germline V and J ends were trimmed by 1 base and 0 bases, with 6 bases remaining between them. The CDR3 region is CASSQVRLNTEAFF. CDR3 coding DNA: TGCGCCAGCAGCCAAGTAAGGTTGAACACTGAAGCTTTCTTT.

As for this clonotype: A much larger clone lies a single base off, so this may be a read error. The chain has TRBV20-1 and TRBJ1-5; D is unresolved. The CDR3 contains 13 residues. Trimming took 4 bases from V and 0 from J, leaving 7 bases between them. Germline CDR1 DFQATT, CDR2 SNEGSKA (reference sequence). The DNA for the CDR3 is TGCAGTGCTAAACAATATAGCAATCAGCCCCAGCATTTT. It specifies CSAKQYSNQPQHF.

CDR3 in amino acids: CASTKQPGLNNEQFF. Written as DNA, the CDR3 is TGTGCCAGTACCAAACAACCGGGCCTCAACAATGAGCAGTTCTTC. The gene calls are TRBV19 and TRBJ2-1; D unresolved. This CDR3 has 15 amino acids. Germline V gene lookup returns CDR1 LNHDA and CDR2 SQIVND (reference sequence). V lost 7 bases and J lost 5, with 18 bases in between.

This clonotype came up a few times. The rearrangement uses TRBV12-3 or TRBV12-4 and TRBJ2-2; perhaps D is TRBD1 or TRBD2 (6 bases each). This CDR3 is built from 14 residues. Trimming took off 7 bases at V and 4 bases at J, with 13 bases between the two ends. The CDR3 spells CASIQEGGTGELFF. In DNA form, the CDR3 reads TGTGCCAGCATACAGGAGGGGGGCACCGGGGAGCTGTTTTTT.

The chain links TRBV7-2 to TRBJ1-4; perhaps TRBD1 as D (5 bases). Per germline, CDR1 SGHTA and CDR2 FQGNSA. CDR3 size: 19 residues. V gave up 5 bases and J gave up 5 bases, with 27 bases separating them. The DNA for the CDR3 is TGTGCCAGCAGCGGACGAGGGTCCAGGGCGCGGTTATACAATGAAAAACTGTTTTTT. As protein: CASSGRGSRARLYNEKLFF.

This clonotype was found a few times. This chain connects TRBV14 to TRBJ1-1; D perhaps matches TRBD1 (5 bases). Trimming removed 2 bases from V and 4 bases from J, with 20 bases in between. Germline CDR1 reads SGHDN; CDR2 reads FVKESK. The CDR3 is 17 residues long. CDR3 nucleotide sequence: TGTGCCAGCAGCCAAATGGGCTGGGGCAGGATAAGCACTGAAGCTTTCTTT. This codes for CASSQMGWGRISTEAFF. The full variable domain, rest sourced from reference TRBV14 and TRBJ1-1, is EAGVTQFPSHSVIEKGQTVTLRCDPISGHDNLYWYRRVMGKEIKFLLHFVKESKQDESGMPNNRFLAERTGGTYSTLKVQPAELEDSGVYFCASSQMGWGRISTEAFFGQGTRLTVV.

This clonotype was counted ten times or more. The rearrangement uses TRBV28 and TRBJ2-2; no reliable D call. This CDR3 contains 14 residues. CDR1 is MDHEN, CDR2 SYDVKM, per germline. Trimming stripped 3 bases from V and 3 bases from J, with 8 bases between. The CDR3 nucleotides read TGTGCCAGCAGTTTGGCCAGCGACACCGGGGAGCTGTTTTTT. It translates to CASSLASDTGELFF.

This chain uses TRBV5-6 with TRBJ1-5, with D possibly being TRBD1 (6 bases). Trimming took off 6 bases at V and 0 bases at J, with 10 bases between the two ends. From germline, CDR1 is SGHDT and CDR2 YYEEEE. This CDR3 is built from 14 residues. The CDR3 coding sequence is TGTGCCAGCACGAGGGGGTATAGCAATCAGCCCCAGCATTTT. Amino acid sequence: CASTRGYSNQPQHF.

V gene TRBV12-3 or TRBV12-4 combines with J gene TRBJ2-5, with 9 bases lining up with TRBD2. This CDR3 spans 16 amino acids. V dropped 1 base and J dropped 4; count of bases not matched to a gene: 7. The CDR3 nucleotides are TGTGCCAGCAGTTTAGGGTCTAGCGGGGCACCAGAGACCCAGTACTTC. Protein product: CASSLGSSGAPETQYF.

This clonotype came up many times. V gene TRBV9 combines with J gene TRBJ1-5; D is perhaps TRBD1 (5 bases). V dropped 3 bases and J dropped 2 bases, with 12 bases sitting between them. Looked up from germline, CDR1 is SGDLS and CDR2 is YYNGEE. This CDR3 comprises 15 residues. CDR3 nucleotide sequence: TGTGCCAGCAGCGCCGGGGGTTTGGGCAATCAGCCCCAGCATTTT. It yields the protein CASSAGGLGNQPQHF.

The V call is TRBV30, the J call TRBJ1-1; D not certain. The germline V and J ends were trimmed by 0 bases and 1 base, with 6 bases remaining between them. The CDR3 is 13 amino acids. Per germline, CDR1 GTSNPN and CDR2 SVGIG (reference sequence). The CDR3 reads CAWSVTANTEAFF. DNA of the CDR3: TGTGCCTGGAGTGTAACGGCGAACACTGAAGCTTTCTTT.

The chain links TRBV11-3 to TRBJ1-3; 10 bases map to TRBD1. V trimming: 0 bases; J trimming: 2 bases; junction bases outside the gene matches: 4. From germline, CDR1 is SGHNT and CDR2 YENEEA. The CDR3 spans 17 residues. The CDR3 DNA reads as TGTGCCAGCAGCTTAGAGTCCGGGACAGGGGCTGGAAACACCATATATTTT. Protein: CASSLESGTGAGNTIYF.

Points on this clonotype: Without the conserved terminal phenylalanine or tryptophan, this CDR3 likely stems from a read error. This chain links TRBV7-9 with TRBJ1-1; 8 bases fit TRBD1. The CDR3 extends over 17 amino acids. After removal of 6 bases from V and 7 bases from J, the junction contained 19 bases not matched to a gene. Germline V gene data show CDR1 as SEHNR and CDR2 as FQNEAQ (reference sequence). The CDR3 DNA is TGTGCCAGCAGTCCCACCGGGGGCGGCAGGGGGCGAAATGAAGCTTTCCTT. This sequence encodes CASSPTGGGRGRNEAFL.

This clonotype was seen ten or more times. This rearrangement joins TRBV5-1 to TRBJ1-2; D remains ambiguous. Trimming shortened V by 2 bases and J by 2 bases, and 16 bases separated the two germline ends. Germline-derived CDR1 and CDR2 are SGHRS and YFSETQ. The CDR3 spans 16 residues. CDR3: CASSLSASSANYGYTF. In DNA form, the CDR3 reads TGCGCCAGCAGCTTATCGGCGTCCAGCGCGAACTATGGCTACACCTTC. The variable domain in full, completed from reference TRBV5-1 and TRBJ1-2, reads KAGVTQTPRYLIKTRGQQVTLSCSPISGHRSVSWYQQTPGQGLQFLFEYFSETQRNKGNFPGRFSGRQFSNSRSEMNVSTLELGDSALYLCASSLSASSANYGYTFGSGTRLTVV.